Below, 4 T cell receptor beta chains from the same sample are listed, as sequenced in a study of cytomegalovirus exposure and HLA in healthy donors (dated by TCRdb to the late 2010s). Library preparation used the immunoSEQ multiplex PCR assay. For the multiplex PCR, a mixture combining 60 forward primers for TCR Vbeta segments and 13 reverse primers for TCR Jbeta segments was used. Not all clones reach the TCRdb copy of this immuneACCESS table, which keeps in-frame sequences only. Checked studies attribute under half of the gap to unresolved V genes and leave the rest unexplained. Within this sample are 55,000 to 65,000 clones, with approximately 80% of them counted one time only. The top ten clones comprise approximately 3.3% of the sample. Sequenced material: PBMCs. All receptors derive from a middle-aged woman in good health and CMV-seropositive.

The rearrangement links TRBV11-2 to TRBJ1-3; D is ambiguous. Germline CDR1 SGHAT, CDR2 FQNNGV. CDR3 length: 19 amino acids. V was cut by 4 bases and J by 0 bases, with 22 bases left in between. CDR3 loop: CASSSRGGLSTYSGNTIYF. The DNA for the CDR3 is TGTGCCAGCAGCTCCCGGGGAGGGTTGTCGACGTACTCTGGAAACACCATATATTTT.

The CDR3 region is CASSIARDTEAFF. DNA for the CDR3: TGTGCCAGTAGTATAGCCAGGGACACTGAAGCTTTCTTT. The gene calls are TRBV19 and TRBJ1-1; tentative D call: TRBD1 (5 bases). The CDR3 has 13 residues. V dropped 1 base and J dropped 3 bases, with 6 bases sitting between them. From germline, CDR1 is LNHDA and CDR2 SQIVND (reference sequence).

The chain links TRBV18 to TRBJ2-1, with 9 bases matching TRBD2. Germline V gives CDR1 KGHSH, CDR2 LQKENI. V gave up 3 bases and J gave up 5 bases; unmatched junction bases: 5. The CDR3 is 15 residues long. CDR3 in amino acids: CASSPSGGINNEQFF. CDR3 coding DNA: TGTGCCAGCTCACCTAGCGGGGGTATCAACAATGAGCAGTTCTTC.

This chain links TRBV10-1 with TRBJ2-2; tentative D call: TRBD1 (6 bases). The CDR3 is made up of 15 amino acids. V shed 4 bases and J shed 4 bases, with 13 bases lying between them. Germline loops: CDR1 WNHNN, CDR2 SYGVQD (reference sequence). In DNA form, the CDR3 reads TGCGCCAGCAGTGGTGGCAGGGGCGGCACCGGGGAGCTGTTTTTT. Amino acids: CASSGGRGGTGELFF.